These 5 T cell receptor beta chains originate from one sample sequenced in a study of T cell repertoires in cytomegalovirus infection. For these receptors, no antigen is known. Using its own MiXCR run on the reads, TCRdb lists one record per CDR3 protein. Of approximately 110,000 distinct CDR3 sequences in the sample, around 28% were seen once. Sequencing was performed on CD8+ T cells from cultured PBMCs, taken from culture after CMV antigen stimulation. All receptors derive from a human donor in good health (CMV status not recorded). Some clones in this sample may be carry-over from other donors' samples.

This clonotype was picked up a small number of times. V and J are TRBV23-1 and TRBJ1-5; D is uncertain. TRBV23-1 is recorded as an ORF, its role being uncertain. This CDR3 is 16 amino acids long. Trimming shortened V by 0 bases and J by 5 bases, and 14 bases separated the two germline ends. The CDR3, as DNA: TGCGCCAGCAGTCAATCCTCCTCCGGATGGGATCAGCCCCAGCATTTT. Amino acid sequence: CASSQSSSGWDQPQHF.

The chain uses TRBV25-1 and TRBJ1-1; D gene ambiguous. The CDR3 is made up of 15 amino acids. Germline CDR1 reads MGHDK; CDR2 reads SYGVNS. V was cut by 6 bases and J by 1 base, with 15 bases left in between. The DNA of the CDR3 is TGTGCCAGCAGCCCATCGCCAGTGTCGAACACTGAAGCTTTCTTT. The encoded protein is CASSPSPVSNTEAFF.

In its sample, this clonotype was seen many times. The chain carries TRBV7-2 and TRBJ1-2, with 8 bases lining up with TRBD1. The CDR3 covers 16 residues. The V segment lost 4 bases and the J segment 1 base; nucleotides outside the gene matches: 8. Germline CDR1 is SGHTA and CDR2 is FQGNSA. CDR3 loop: CASSSGTGHLNYGYTF. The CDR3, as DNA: TGTGCCAGCAGCTCCGGGACAGGACATCTTAACTATGGCTACACCTTC.

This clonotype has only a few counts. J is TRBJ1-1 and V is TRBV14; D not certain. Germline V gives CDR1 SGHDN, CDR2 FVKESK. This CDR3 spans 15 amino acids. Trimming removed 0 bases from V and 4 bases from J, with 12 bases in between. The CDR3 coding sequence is TGTGCCAGCAGCCAAGAAGTCTTCGGGATCACTGAAGCTTTCTTT. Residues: CASSQEVFGITEAFF.

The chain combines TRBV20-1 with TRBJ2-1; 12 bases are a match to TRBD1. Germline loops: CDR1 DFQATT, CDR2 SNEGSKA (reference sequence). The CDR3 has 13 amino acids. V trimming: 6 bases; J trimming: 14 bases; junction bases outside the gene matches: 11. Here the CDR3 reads CSATGTGGRGEFF. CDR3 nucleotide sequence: TGCAGTGCCACGGGGACAGGGGGCCGGGGAGAGTTCTTC.